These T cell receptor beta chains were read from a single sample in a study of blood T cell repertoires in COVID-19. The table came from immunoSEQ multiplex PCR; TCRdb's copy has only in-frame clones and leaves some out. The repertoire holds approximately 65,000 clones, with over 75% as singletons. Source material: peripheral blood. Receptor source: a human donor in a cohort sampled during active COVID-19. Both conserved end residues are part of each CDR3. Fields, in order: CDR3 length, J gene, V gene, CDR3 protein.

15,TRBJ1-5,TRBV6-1,CASSENRAPNQPQHF
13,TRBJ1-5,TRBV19,CASSTGPNQPQHF
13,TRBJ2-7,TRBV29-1,CSVDLGGAYEQYF
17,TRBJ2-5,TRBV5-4,CASSFRQGAVSGETQYF
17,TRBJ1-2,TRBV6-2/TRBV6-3,CASSYSPGQGENYGYTF
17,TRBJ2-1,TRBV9,CASSVVSSGLGSGEQFF
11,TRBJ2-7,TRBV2,CASKGEHEQYF
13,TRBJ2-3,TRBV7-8,CASRRSGTDTQYF
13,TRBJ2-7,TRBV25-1,CASSEYPTYEQYF
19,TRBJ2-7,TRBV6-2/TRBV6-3,CASSYSISTGATFNYEQYF
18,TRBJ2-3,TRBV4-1,CASSQVGSGRALGDTQYF
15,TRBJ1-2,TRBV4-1,CASSSLAGGSGGYTF
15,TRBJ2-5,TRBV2,CASSEFGGGMETQYF
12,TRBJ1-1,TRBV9,CASSVAIEGAFF
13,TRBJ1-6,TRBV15,CATSRETNSPLHF
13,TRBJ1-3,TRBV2,CACGQGVGNTIYF
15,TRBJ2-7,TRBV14,CASSPWGSGIYEQYF
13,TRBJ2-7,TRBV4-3,CASSQDRGYEQYF
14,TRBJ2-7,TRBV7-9,CASSLPSGTYEQYF
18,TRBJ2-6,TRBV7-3,CASSLPGTGPGGANVLTF
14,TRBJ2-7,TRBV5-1,CASSLHGTAYEQYF
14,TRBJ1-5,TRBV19,CASSILRSNQPQHF
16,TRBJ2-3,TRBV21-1,CASSKVGGPYTDTQYF
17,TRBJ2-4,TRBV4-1,CASSQDSWVRAKNIQYF
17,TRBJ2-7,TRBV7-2,CASSKLPWGSGEREQYF
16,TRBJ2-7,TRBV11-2,CASSLLSGGLSYEQYF
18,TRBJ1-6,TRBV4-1,CASSLLPPGQEYNSPLHF
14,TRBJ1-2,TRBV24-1,CATSDLGREDGYTF
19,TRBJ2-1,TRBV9,CASSVGLSGRARSYNEQFF
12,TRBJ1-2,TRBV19,CASTPGFYGYTF
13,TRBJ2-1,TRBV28,CASGGWGDNEQFF
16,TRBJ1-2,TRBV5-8,CASSGPGQGRDYGYTF
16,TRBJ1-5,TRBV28,CASSTQTGGGNQPQHF
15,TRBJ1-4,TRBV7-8,CASSVNIATNEKLFF
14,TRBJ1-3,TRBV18,CASSVRTDGNTIYF
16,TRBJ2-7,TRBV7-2,CASRSSPSVSFYEQYF
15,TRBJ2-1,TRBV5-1,CASAEGGSFYNEQFF
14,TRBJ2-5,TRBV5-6,CASSSGQGMETQYF
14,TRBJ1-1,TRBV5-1,CASSPGGAGTEAFF
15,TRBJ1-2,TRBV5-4,CASSSGQGANYGYTF
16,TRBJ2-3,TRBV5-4,CASSLGLAVSTDTQYF
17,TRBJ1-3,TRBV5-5,CASGGVDAAHSGNTIYF
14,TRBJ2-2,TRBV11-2,CASSPGTNTGELFF
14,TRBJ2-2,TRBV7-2,CASSLAGLGGELFF
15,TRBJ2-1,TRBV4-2,CASSQDQPPRNEQFF
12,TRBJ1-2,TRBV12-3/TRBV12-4,CASSLGGSPYTF